Below, one TCR beta chain is given with its context. Its antigen is still unknown. The data are from a study of T-cell reconstitution after alpha-beta-depleted transplantation in children. General study findings and limits: About two months after transplant, alpha-beta T cells reportedly came from several hundred expanded graft clones. Recipient T cells and thymic progenitors that survived gave rise to the high TCRbeta diversity observed at day 60 in some patients.

Germline trimming cut 7 bases from V and 4 bases from J; bases unmatched to any gene: 9. The CDR3 runs 15 residues. Germline V gene data show CDR1 as SGHDT and CDR2 as YYEEEE. As it was prepared, the TCRbeta library received unique molecular identifiers. MiXCR was run by TCRdb on the PCR reads, yielding one entry per CDR3 protein. The sample holds about 980,000 distinct CDR3 sequences, roughly 31% seen once. The V call is TRBV5-6, the J call TRBJ2-2, with 8 bases lining up with TRBD2. The source material was PBMCs, mostly from graft donor cells, sampled 360 days after TCRalphabeta/CD19-depleted stem cell transplant. The sequence was collected from a boy younger than two who had a stem cell transplant for SCID, so the T cells may come from the graft donor. The CDR3 loop reads CASSSTSDPTGELFF. The CDR3 DNA is TGTGCCAGCTCTTCGACTAGCGACCCCACCGGGGAGCTGTTTTTT.